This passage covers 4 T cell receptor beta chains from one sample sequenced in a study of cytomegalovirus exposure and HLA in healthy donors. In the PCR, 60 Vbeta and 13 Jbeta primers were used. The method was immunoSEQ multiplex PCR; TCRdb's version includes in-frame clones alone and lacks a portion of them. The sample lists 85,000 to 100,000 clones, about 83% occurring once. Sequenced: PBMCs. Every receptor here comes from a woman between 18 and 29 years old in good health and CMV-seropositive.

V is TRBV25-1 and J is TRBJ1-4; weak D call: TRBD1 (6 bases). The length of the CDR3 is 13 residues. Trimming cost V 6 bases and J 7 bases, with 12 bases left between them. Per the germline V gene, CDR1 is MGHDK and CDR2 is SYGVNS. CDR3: CASRGRGGEKLFF. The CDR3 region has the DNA TGTGCCAGCAGGGGGAGGGGGGGTGAAAAACTGTTTTTT.

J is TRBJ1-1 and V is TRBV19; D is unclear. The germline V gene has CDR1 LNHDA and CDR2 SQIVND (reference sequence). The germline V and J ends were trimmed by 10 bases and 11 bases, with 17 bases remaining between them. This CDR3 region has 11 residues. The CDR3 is CATKARDYAFF. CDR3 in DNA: TGTGCCACGAAGGCCCGGGATTATGCTTTCTTT. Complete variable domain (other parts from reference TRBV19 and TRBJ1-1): DGGITQSPKYLFRKEGQNVTLSCEQNLNHDAMYWYRQDPGQGLRLIYYSQIVNDFQKGDIAEGYSVSREKKESFPLTVTSAQKNPTAFYLCATKARDYAFFGQGTRLTVV.

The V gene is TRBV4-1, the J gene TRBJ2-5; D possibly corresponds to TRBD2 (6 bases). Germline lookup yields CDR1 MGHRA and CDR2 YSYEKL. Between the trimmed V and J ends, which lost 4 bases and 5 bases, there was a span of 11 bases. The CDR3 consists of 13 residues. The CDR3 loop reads CASSRGVIETQYF. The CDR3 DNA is TGCGCCAGCAGCCGCGGGGTGATTGAGACCCAGTACTTC.

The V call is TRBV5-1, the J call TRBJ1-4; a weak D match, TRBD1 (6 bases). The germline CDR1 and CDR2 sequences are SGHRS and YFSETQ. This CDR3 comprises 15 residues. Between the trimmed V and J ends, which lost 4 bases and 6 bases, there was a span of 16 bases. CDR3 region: CASSILQGTDEKLFF. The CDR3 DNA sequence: TGCGCCAGCAGCATCCTACAGGGAACGGATGAAAAACTGTTTTTT.